Listed below are T cell receptor beta chains from one sample, sequenced in a study of T cell clones after liver transplantation. Data came from immunoSEQ multiplex PCR; TCRdb stores just in-frame clones and leaves some out. The sample yields nearly 55,000 clones, approximately 84% seen once. The sample was CD4+ T cells from blood, taken before liver transplant. The source of these receptors is a human donor who received a liver transplant. The CDR3 runs from the conserved cysteine through the conserved F or W. A D gene is named only where the DNA matches it firmly. Rows may omit the clone size; those that give it use once, few, many or a size class.

>.|TRBJ1-5|.|TRBV4-1
TGCGCCAGGGGAGACCTAAATAATCAGCCCCAGCATTTT
CARGDLNNQPQHF
>TRBD1|TRBJ2-5|.|TRBV5-1
TGCGCCAGCAGCGGCGTATATAGGACAGGGGGCGAGCTTTCACAAGAGACCCAGTACTTC
CASSGVYRTGGELSQETQYF
>TRBD2|TRBJ2-5|once|TRBV6-5
TGTGCCAGCAGTTACGTGCGGGGGGAGACCCAGTACTTC
CASSYVRGETQYF
>.|TRBJ2-5|few|TRBV7-7
TGTGCCAGCAGCTTAGTTCTTACGGAGACCCAGTACTTC
CASSLVLTETQYF
>.|TRBJ1-2|.|TRBV4-2
TGTGCCAGCAGCCAAGATGGGGCAGGGGCAAGGGGCTACACCTTC
CASSQDGAGARGYTF
>.|TRBJ1-2|.|TRBV5-4
TGTGCCAGCAGCCACCCCGACAGCTATGGCTACACCTTC
CASSHPDSYGYTF
>TRBD1|TRBJ2-3|once|TRBV6-5
TGTGCCAGCAGTTCTCCAGGACAGGGAAGCACAGATACGCAGTATTTT
CASSSPGQGSTDTQYF
>TRBD1|TRBJ2-1|.|TRBV19
TGTGCCAGTAGTATAGCGGGACAGCCTAACAATGAGCAGTTCTTC
CASSIAGQPNNEQFF
>TRBD2|TRBJ2-5|.|TRBV7-3
TGTGCCAGCAGCTTAGCGGGAGGGGGTCAAGAGACCCAGTACTTC
CASSLAGGGQETQYF
>TRBD1|TRBJ2-7|.|TRBV5-4
TGTGCCAGCACGGCCTTCGGGACAGGGGGTAATCCCTACGAGCAGTACTTC
CASTAFGTGGNPYEQYF
>.|TRBJ1-6|once|TRBV7-9
TGTGCCAGCAGCCTAGACACGTATAATTCACCCCTCCACTTT
CASSLDTYNSPLHF
>TRBD1|TRBJ2-5|.|TRBV28
TGTGCCAGCAGTTTTGGGCGCTACAGGGGGCCGGGAGAGACCCAGTACTTC
CASSFGRYRGPGETQYF
>.|TRBJ2-5|once|TRBV25-1
TGTGCCAGCAGTTCCCGGGACAACCAAGAGACCCAGTACTTC
CASSSRDNQETQYF
>TRBD1|TRBJ2-3|.|TRBV27
TGTGCCAGCAGTCCACAGACAGGGGGCGCCGGGACAGATACGCAGTATTTT
CASSPQTGGAGTDTQYF
>.|TRBJ1-2|many|TRBV7-8
TGTGCCAGCTCCCATCGGCAGGGTCCAATCTACACCTTC
CASSHRQGPIYTF
>.|TRBJ2-7|.|TRBV7-9
TGTGCCAGCAGCTTAAGTTTGACAGCTTTGGGCAAGCAGTACTTC
CASSLSLTALGKQYF
>.|TRBJ1-3|.|TRBV7-8
TGTGCCAGCAGCTTAAGGCCGCTCTCTGGAAACACCATATATTTT
CASSLRPLSGNTIYF
>.|TRBJ2-1|.|TRBV5-8
TGTGCCAGCCATGCTAGCAGATACAATGAGCAGTTCTTC
CASHASRYNEQFF
>.|TRBJ1-2|.|TRBV29-1
TGCAGCGCCGGGGGTGGGCTGCGGATTGGCTACACCTTC
CSAGGGLRIGYTF
>.|TRBJ1-1|.|TRBV4-3
TGCGCCAGCAGCCAAGAATACGAACAGGGGAACACTGAAGCTTTCTTT
CASSQEYEQGNTEAFF
>.|TRBJ2-3|.|TRBV7-3
TGTGCCAGCAGCCTAACTAGGTCAGATACGCAGTATTTT
CASSLTRSDTQYF
>.|TRBJ1-5|few|TRBV7-6
TGTGCCAGCAGCTTAGTCCAGGGAAGCAATCAGCCCCAGCATTTT
CASSLVQGSNQPQHF
>.|TRBJ2-7|.|TRBV4-1
TGCGCCAGCAGCCAAGCGCCCTACGAGCAGTACTTC
CASSQAPYEQYF
>.|TRBJ2-7|.|TRBV5-6
TGTGCCAGCAGCGGATCTTCCTACGAGCAGTACTTC
CASSGSSYEQYF
>.|TRBJ2-2|.|TRBV5-1
TGCGCCAGCACGCCTGAGGGCCTGAACACCGGGGAGCTGTTTTTT
CASTPEGLNTGELFF
>.|TRBJ2-2|.|TRBV4-2
TGTGCCAGCAGCCTAGGTCTGGCGGAAAAGTACACCGGGGAGCTGTTTTTT
CASSLGLAEKYTGELFF
>.|TRBJ1-2|.|TRBV19
TGTGCCAGTAAGAGGGGGAGAGCCAACGATGGCTACACCTTC
CASKRGRANDGYTF
>TRBD1|TRBJ1-2|once|TRBV28
TGTGCCAGCAGGAGTCCCGGGACAGGGGGATATGGCTACACCTTC
CASRSPGTGGYGYTF
>TRBD2|TRBJ2-1|.|TRBV9
TGTGCCAGCAGCGTAGTTGGTAGCGGGGGGGCATCTGAGCAGTTCTTC
CASSVVGSGGASEQFF
>TRBD2|TRBJ2-7|.|TRBV14
TGTGCCAGCAGCGAGGGACTAGCGGGAGGTGAGCAGTACTTC
CASSEGLAGGEQYF
>.|TRBJ1-5|.|TRBV28
TGTGCCAGCAGTTTCCTTCCGGGTCCCCAGCCCCAGCATTTT
CASSFLPGPQPQHF
>TRBD1|TRBJ2-2|.|TRBV11-2
TGTGCCAGCAGCTTAGAGCAGGGGGCGGTCACCGGGGAGCTGTTTTTT
CASSLEQGAVTGELFF
>.|TRBJ1-1|.|TRBV21-1
TGTGCCAGCAGCAAAGTCGGTCGGGCCGGTGTAGACACTGAAGCTTTCTTT
CASSKVGRAGVDTEAFF
>.|TRBJ2-1|.|TRBV4-1
TGCGCCAGCAGCCAGGTGGACCTTATCACCTACAATGAGCAGTTCTTC
CASSQVDLITYNEQFF
>.|TRBJ1-3|.|TRBV13
TGTGCCAGCAGCGCCGGACAGAGAAACACCATATATTTT
CASSAGQRNTIYF
>.|TRBJ1-5|.|TRBV6-5
TGTGCCAGCAAGGGCAGATACTTCAATCAGCCCCAGCATTTT
CASKGRYFNQPQHF
>TRBD2|TRBJ2-2|.|TRBV9
TGTGCCAGCAGCGTAGATGCGGGAGGGCCCGACATCGGGGAGCTGTTTTTT
CASSVDAGGPDIGELFF
>TRBD1|TRBJ2-2|few|TRBV6-1
TGTGCCAGCAGTGGATACAGGGGGGAAGCGGCCGGGGAGCTGTTTTTT
CASSGYRGEAAGELFF
>.|TRBJ1-3|.|TRBV15
TGTGCCACCATGGGACCGGCGACTGGAAACACCATATATTTT
CATMGPATGNTIYF
>.|TRBJ2-7|.|TRBV11-3
TGTGCCAGCAGCTCCGGGACTGACCCCTACGAGCAGTACTTC
CASSSGTDPYEQYF
>.|TRBJ2-3|.|TRBV7-9
TGTGCCAGCAGCTCGAAGGGGACAGATACGCAGTATTTT
CASSSKGTDTQYF
>TRBD2|TRBJ2-7|.|TRBV5-4
TGTGCCAGCAGCTTGGGCCTAGCGGGGACCTACGAGCAGTACTTC
CASSLGLAGTYEQYF
>.|TRBJ2-5|.|TRBV11-1
TGTGCCAGCAGCCTCCTGGGGGGCAGGGAGACCCAGTACTTC
CASSLLGGRETQYF
>TRBD1|TRBJ1-3|.|TRBV7-7
TGTGCTAGCAGCAAGGACAGGGACTCTGGAAACACCATATATTTT
CASSKDRDSGNTIYF
>.|TRBJ2-1|.|TRBV7-8
TGTGCCGCCGGGGAGCGGAACTCCTACAATGAGCAGTTCTTC
CAAGERNSYNEQFF